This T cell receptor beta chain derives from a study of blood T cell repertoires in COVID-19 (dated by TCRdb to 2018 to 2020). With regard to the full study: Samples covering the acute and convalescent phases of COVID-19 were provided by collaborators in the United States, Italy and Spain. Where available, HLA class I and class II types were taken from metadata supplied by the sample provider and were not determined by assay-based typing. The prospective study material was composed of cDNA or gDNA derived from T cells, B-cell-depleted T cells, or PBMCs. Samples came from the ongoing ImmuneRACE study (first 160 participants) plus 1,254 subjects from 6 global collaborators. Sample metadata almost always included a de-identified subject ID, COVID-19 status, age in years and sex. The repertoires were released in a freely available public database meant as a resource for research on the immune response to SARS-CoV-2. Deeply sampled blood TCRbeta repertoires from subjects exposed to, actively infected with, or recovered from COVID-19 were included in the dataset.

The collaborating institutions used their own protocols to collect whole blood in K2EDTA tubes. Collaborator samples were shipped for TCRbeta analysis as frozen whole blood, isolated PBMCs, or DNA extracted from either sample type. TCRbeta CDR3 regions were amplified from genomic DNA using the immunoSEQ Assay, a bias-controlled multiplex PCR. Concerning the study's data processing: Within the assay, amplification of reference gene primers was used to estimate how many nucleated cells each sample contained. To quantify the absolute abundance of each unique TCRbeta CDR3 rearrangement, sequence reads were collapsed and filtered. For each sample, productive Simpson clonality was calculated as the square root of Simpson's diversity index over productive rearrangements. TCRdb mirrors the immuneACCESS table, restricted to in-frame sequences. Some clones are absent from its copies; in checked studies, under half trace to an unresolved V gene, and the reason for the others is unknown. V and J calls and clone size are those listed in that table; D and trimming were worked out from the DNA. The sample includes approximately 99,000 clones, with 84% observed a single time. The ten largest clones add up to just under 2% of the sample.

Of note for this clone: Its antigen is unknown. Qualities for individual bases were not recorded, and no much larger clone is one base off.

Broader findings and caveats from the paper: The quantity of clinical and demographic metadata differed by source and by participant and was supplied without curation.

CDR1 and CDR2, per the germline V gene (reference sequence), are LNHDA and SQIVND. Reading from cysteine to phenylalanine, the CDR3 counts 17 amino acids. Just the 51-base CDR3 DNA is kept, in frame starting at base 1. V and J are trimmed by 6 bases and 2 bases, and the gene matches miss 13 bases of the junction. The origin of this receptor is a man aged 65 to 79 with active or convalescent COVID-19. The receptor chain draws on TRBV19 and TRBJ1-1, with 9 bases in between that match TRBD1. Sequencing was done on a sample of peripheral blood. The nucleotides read TGTGCCAGTAGGGACAGGGGAAACACCATGGGAAACACTGAAGCTTTCTTT. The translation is CASRDRGNTMGNTEAFF.